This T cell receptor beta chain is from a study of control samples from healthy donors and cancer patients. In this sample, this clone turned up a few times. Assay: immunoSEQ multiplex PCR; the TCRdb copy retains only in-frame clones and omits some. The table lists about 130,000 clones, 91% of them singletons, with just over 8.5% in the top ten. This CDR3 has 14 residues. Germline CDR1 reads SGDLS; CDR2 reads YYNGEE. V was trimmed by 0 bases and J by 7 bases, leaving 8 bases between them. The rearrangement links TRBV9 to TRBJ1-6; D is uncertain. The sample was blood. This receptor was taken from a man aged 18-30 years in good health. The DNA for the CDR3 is TGTGCCAGCAGCGTAGAGGGAGCAAATTCACCCCTCCACTTT. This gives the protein CASSVEGANSPLHF.